The present entry profiles one T cell receptor beta chain with its context. The entry originates in a study of blood T cell repertoires in COVID-19. Study-wide context: The United States, Italy and Spain provided the acute and convalescent COVID-19 samples. Sources were T cells, B-cell-depleted T cells, or PBMCs; the material itself was cDNA or gDNA.

Authors' analysis steps: Estimation of nucleated cell counts relied on the amplification of reference gene primers. Clones were read by immunoSEQ multiplex PCR, and TCRdb kept only the in-frame ones, dropping some. The V and J calls and clone size are taken from that table; D and trimming were inferred from the DNA. This repertoire shows 450,000 or so clones, roughly 90% found once; its top ten account for roughly 0.87%. Those enrolled in Seattle joined during active infection and were followed longitudinally afterward. J lost 2 bases, V lost 6 bases, and 4 bases had no gene match. The CDR3 extends over 15 amino acids. From germline, CDR1 is SNHLY and CDR2 FYNNEI.

Specimen: peripheral blood. The chain combines TRBV2 with TRBJ2-3; 11 bases agree with TRBD2. This TCR came from a man aged 18 to 35 with COVID-19, enrolled during active disease. CDR3 sequence: CASRKTSGTTDTQYF. The CDR3, as DNA: TGTGCCAGCAGGAAGACTAGCGGGACCACAGATACGCAGTATTTT. Based on the CDR3 plus reference TRBV2 and TRBJ2-3, the full variable domain is EPEVTQTPSHQVTQMGQEVILRCVPISNHLYFYWYRQILGQKVEFLVSFYNNEISEKSEIFDDQFSVERPDGSNFTLKIRSTKLEDSAMYFCASRKTSGTTDTQYFGPGTRLTVL.